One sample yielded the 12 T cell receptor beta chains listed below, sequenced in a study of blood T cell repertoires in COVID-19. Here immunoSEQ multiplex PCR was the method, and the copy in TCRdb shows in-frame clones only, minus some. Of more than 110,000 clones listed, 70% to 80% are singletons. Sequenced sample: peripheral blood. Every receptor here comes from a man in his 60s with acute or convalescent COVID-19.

CDR3 nucleotides: TGCGCCACCTCCCCCGGGGACAGGGAGTTTGAAAAACTGTTTTTT. The encoded protein is CATSPGDREFEKLFF. The V call is TRBV5-1, the J call TRBJ1-4, with 9 bases fitting TRBD1. CDR1 and CDR2 (germline): SGHRS, YFSETQ. This CDR3 comprises 15 residues. The V gene end was trimmed by 9 bases and the J gene end by 7 bases; junction bases not matched to a gene: 13.

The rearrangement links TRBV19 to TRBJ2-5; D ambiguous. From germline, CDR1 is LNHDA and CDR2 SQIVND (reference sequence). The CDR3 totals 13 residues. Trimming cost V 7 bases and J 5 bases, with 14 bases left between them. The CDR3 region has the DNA TGTGCCAGTACCTCCCCCCACGGGGAGACCCAGTACTTC. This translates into CASTSPHGETQYF.

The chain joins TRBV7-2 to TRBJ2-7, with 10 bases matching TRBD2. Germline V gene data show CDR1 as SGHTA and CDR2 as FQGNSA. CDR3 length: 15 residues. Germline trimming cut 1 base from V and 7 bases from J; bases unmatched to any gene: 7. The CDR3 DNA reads TGTGCCAGCAGCTTAGGAGGTCTAGCGGGAGATGAGCAGTACTTC. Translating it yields CASSLGGLAGDEQYF.

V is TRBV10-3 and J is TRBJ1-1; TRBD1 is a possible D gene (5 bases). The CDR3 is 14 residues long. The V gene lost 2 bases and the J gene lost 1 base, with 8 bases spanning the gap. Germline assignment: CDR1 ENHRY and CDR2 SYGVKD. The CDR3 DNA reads TGTGCCATCAGTGAGACAGGTACGAACACTGAAGCTTTCTTT. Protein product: CAISETGTNTEAFF.

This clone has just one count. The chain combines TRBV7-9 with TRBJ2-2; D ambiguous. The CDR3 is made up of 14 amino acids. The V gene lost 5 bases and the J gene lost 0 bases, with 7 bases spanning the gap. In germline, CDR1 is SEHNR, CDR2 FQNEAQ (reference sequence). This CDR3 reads CASSRDSNTGELFF. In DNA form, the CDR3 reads TGTGCCAGCAGCCGAGACTCGAACACCGGGGAGCTGTTTTTT.

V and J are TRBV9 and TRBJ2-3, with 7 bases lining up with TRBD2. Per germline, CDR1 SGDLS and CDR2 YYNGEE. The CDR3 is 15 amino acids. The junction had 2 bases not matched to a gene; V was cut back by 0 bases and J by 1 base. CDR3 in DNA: TGTGCCAGCAGCGTAGCGCTAGCGGGCACAGATACGCAGTATTTT. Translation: CASSVALAGTDTQYF.

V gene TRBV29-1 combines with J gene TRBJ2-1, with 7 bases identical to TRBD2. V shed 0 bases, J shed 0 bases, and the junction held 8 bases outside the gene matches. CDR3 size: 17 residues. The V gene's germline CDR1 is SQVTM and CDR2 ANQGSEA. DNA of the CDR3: TGCAGCGTTGAAGATCCCCTTCTAGCGGCCTCCTACAATGAGCAGTTCTTC. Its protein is CSVEDPLLAASYNEQFF.

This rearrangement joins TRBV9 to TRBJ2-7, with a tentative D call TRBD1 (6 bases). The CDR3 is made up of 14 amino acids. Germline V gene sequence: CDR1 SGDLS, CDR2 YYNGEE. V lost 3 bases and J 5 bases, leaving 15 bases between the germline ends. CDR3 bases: TGTGCCAGCAGCGCCGTGGGTAGGGGGAACGAGCAGTACTTC. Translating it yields CASSAVGRGNEQYF. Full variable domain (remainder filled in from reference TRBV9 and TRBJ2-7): DSGVTQTPKHLITATGQRVTLRCSPRSGDLSVYWYQQSLDQGLQFLIQYYNGEERAKGNILERFSAQQFPDLHSELNLSSLELGDSALYFCASSAVGRGNEQYFGPGTRLTVT.

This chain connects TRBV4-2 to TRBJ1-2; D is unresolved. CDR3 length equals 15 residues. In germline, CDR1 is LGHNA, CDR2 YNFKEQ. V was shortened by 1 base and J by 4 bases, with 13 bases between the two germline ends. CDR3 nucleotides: TGTGCCAGCAGCCAAGGGTCAGGAGGAACCTATGGCTACACCTTC. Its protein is CASSQGSGGTYGYTF.

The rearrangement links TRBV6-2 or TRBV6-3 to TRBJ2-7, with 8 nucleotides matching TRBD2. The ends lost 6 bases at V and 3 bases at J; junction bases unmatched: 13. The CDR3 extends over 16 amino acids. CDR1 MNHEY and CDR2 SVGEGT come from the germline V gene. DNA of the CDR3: TGTGCCAGCAGCCCTATAGGGCTAGCGGGTCTCTACGAGCAGTACTTC. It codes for CASSPIGLAGLYEQYF.

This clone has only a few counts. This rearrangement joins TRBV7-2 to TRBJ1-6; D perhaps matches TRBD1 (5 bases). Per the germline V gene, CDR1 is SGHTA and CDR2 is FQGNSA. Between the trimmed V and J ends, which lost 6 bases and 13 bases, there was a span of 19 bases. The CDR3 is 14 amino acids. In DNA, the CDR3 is TGTGCCAGCAGAAAGGACACCTCCGGTTTCCCCCTCCACTTT. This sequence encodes CASRKDTSGFPLHF.

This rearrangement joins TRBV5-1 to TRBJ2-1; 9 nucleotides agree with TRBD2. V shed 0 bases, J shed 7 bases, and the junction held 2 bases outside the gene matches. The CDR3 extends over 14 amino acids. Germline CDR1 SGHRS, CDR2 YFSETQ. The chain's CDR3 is CASSLGGLANEQFF. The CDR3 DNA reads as TGCGCCAGCAGCTTGGGTGGACTAGCGAATGAGCAGTTCTTC.